This record concerns one T cell receptor beta chain sequence. Its antigen remains unknown. This sample stems from a study of cytomegalovirus exposure and HLA in healthy donors. About the research overall: An early data release held 75 million to 100 million unique TCRs from HLA-typed donors. Out of a few hundred genotyped donors, less than 85% belonged to the Caucasian-associated ancestry cluster.

Study-level points and caveats: Reports credit the classifier with highly specific, highly sensitive diagnosis of cytomegalovirus status. Donor immune exposure was known only as CMV serostatus.

Both 60 Vbeta primers and 13 Jbeta primers went into the PCR. Clones were read by immunoSEQ multiplex PCR, and TCRdb kept only the in-frame ones, dropping some. The sample holds 150,000 to 200,000 clones; around 63% are singletons and the top ten take around 4.5%. CDR3 size: 17 residues. Trimming cost V 4 bases and J 2 bases; bases outside gene matches: 9. In germline, CDR1 is LGHNA, CDR2 YSLEER. The specimen sequenced was PBMCs. The chain uses TRBV4-3 and TRBJ2-3; 10 nucleotides match TRBD2. The clonotype was recovered from a woman aged 18-29 years in good health and CMV-seropositive. CDR3 DNA: TGCGCCAGCAGCCCCTCGACTAGCGGGCCTTACACAGATACGCAGTATTTT. Its protein product is CASSPSTSGPYTDTQYF.